A single sample is the source of the 8 T cell receptor beta chains below, sequenced in a study of T-cell reconstitution after alpha-beta-depleted transplantation in children. Preparing the TCRbeta library involved the use of unique molecular identifiers. From the PCR reads, TCRdb called clonotypes with MiXCR, one entry per CDR3 protein. Of around 960,000 distinct CDR3 sequences detected, about 31% appear once; the ten largest clones hold roughly 28%. The source material was PBMCs, mostly from graft donor cells, sampled 360 days after TCRalphabeta/CD19-depleted stem cell transplant. All receptors derive from a boy under two years old who had a stem cell transplant for SCID, so the T cells may come from the graft donor.

The V gene is TRBV7-3, the J gene TRBJ2-1; D is perhaps TRBD1 or TRBD2 (6 bases each). Trimming pared 4 bases from V and 13 bases from J, leaving 14 bases between. The CDR3 extends over 12 amino acids. The V gene's germline CDR1 is SGHTA and CDR2 FQGTGA. The CDR3 DNA follows: TGTGCCAGCAGCTCCCCTGGGGGGCTTCAGTTCTTC. Its protein is CASSSPGGLQFF.

A single count supports this clonotype. The V and J genes are TRBV28 and TRBJ2-5; a possible D gene is TRBD1 (7 bases). The V end lost 5 bases, the J end lost 0 bases, and 13 bases lay between the germline ends. Germline values: CDR1 MDHEN, CDR2 SYDVKM. The CDR3 totals 15 residues. This chain's CDR3 is CASSGGTAYQETQYF. The CDR3 DNA sequence: TGTGCCAGCAGTGGAGGGACAGCGTACCAAGAGACCCAGTACTTC.

V and J are TRBV18 and TRBJ2-3; TRBD1 is a possible D gene (6 bases). This CDR3 has 15 residues. Germline loops: CDR1 KGHSH, CDR2 LQKENI. V dropped 6 bases and J dropped 8 bases, with 21 bases sitting between them. The CDR3 loop reads CASSRPGHGVLTQYF. CDR3 bases: TGTGCCAGCTCTCGACCGGGACACGGGGTGCTTACGCAGTATTTT.

The chain is built from TRBV2 and TRBJ1-1; 7 positions agree with TRBD1. There are 13 residues in the CDR3. Germline CDR1 is SNHLY and CDR2 is FYNNEI. V shed 6 bases, J shed 5 bases, and the junction held 6 bases outside the gene matches. The CDR3 DNA reads TGTGCCAGCAGAAGGACAGGTATAACTGAAGCTTTCTTT. Translating gives CASRRTGITEAFF.

This clonotype came up a few times. V and J are TRBV20-1 and TRBJ2-3; D is unclear. CDR1 is DFQATT and CDR2 is SNEGSKA in the germline V gene (reference sequence). The length of the CDR3 is 14 residues. V was pared by 2 bases and J by 3 bases, with 12 bases between. The CDR3: CSARPGGLTDTQYF. CDR3 DNA: TGCAGTGCTAGACCCGGCGGCCTGACAGATACGCAGTATTTT.

In this sample, this clonotype turned up a few times. The gene calls are TRBV7-9 and TRBJ2-3, with 8 nucleotides matching TRBD1. In germline, CDR1 is SEHNR, CDR2 FQNEAQ (reference sequence). This CDR3 is 14 amino acids long. V lost 6 bases, J lost 6 bases, and 8 bases stayed unmatched. This CDR3 reads CASSSGTGLDTQYF. Here the CDR3 DNA reads TGTGCCAGCAGTTCCGGGACAGGTTTGGATACGCAGTATTTT.

This clonotype was seen a handful of times. The chain recombines TRBV5-5 with TRBJ2-3, with D maybe TRBD2 (5 bases). CDR3 length: 14 residues. CDR1 is SGHKS and CDR2 is YYEKEE in the germline V gene (reference sequence). The V and J ends lost 4 bases and 6 bases respectively, with 15 bases between them. The DNA for the CDR3 is TGTGCCAGCAGCCAAGGGAGCAATCGGGATACGCAGTATTTT. Its protein product is CASSQGSNRDTQYF.

This clonotype was observed a few times. The chain has TRBV6-2 or TRBV6-3 and TRBJ2-1; a possible D gene is TRBD2 (6 bases). The CDR3 consists of 13 residues. Trimming removed 5 bases at V and 6 bases at J, with 11 bases between. In germline, CDR1 is MNHEY, CDR2 SVGEGT. The CDR3 region has the DNA TGTGCCAGCAGTCCCCCTAGCGCCAATGAGCAGTTCTTC. It is translated as CASSPPSANEQFF.